This paragraph reports one T cell receptor beta chain. Its antigen is as yet unknown. These data are taken from a study of CD4 T cells in relation to SARS-CoV-2 and coronaviruses. Some clones are missing from TCRdb's copy, which holds only in-frame ones; the method was immunoSEQ multiplex PCR. The sample lists tens of thousands of clones; about 79% were seen once. Before the COVID-19 pandemic, during about 2010-2018, CD4+ T cells were taken from unexposed donors. CD4+ T cells were isolated from the cells after around eleven days of culture. The sample was CD4+ T cells from PBMCs, cultured in vitro. This clonotype originated in a human donor in good health.

CDR3 sequence: CASSLAGTPNEKLFF. The CDR3 DNA reads as TGCGCCAGCAGCTTGGCCGGGACTCCTAATGAAAAACTGTTTTTT. The J gene is TRBJ1-4, the V gene TRBV5-1; tentatively, D is TRBD1 (5 bases). This CDR3 has 15 residues. V was cut by 0 bases and J by 3 bases, with 9 bases left in between. Germline loops: CDR1 SGHRS, CDR2 YFSETQ.